These 32 T cell receptor beta chains were sequenced from one sample in a study of T cell responses to AZD1222 COVID-19 vaccine. The method was immunoSEQ multiplex PCR; TCRdb's version includes in-frame clones alone and lacks a portion of them. The table lists about 150,000 clones, about 91% of them singletons. Sequences were derived from peripheral blood, sampled on day 0 of AZD1222 vaccination. The receptor source for this set is an adult in good health.

This clone has only a few counts. V and J are TRBV27 and TRBJ1-6; 9 bases map to TRBD1. The CDR3 extends over 17 amino acids. With V trimmed by 4 bases and J by 5 bases, 9 bases remained unmatched. Germline loops: CDR1 MNHEY, CDR2 SMNVEV (reference sequence). The CDR3 region has the DNA TGTGCCAGCAGTTCTTGGGGACAGGGACTCCATAATTCACCCCTCCACTTT. As protein: CASSSWGQGLHNSPLHF.

This chain links TRBV19 with TRBJ1-1, with D possibly matching TRBD1 (6 bases). The V gene lost 5 bases and the J gene lost 3 bases, with 13 bases spanning the gap. The CDR3 has 14 residues. Germline V gives CDR1 LNHDA, CDR2 SQIVND (reference sequence). The CDR3 here is CASSPAAGDTEAFF. The CDR3 DNA sequence: TGTGCCAGTAGTCCCGCCGCAGGGGACACTGAAGCTTTCTTT. The variable domain in full, completed from reference TRBV19 and TRBJ1-1, reads DGGITQSPKYLFRKEGQNVTLSCEQNLNHDAMYWYRQDPGQGLRLIYYSQIVNDFQKGDIAEGYSVSREKKESFPLTVTSAQKNPTAFYLCASSPAAGDTEAFFGQGTRLTVV.

This clone has only one observation. The chain carries TRBV10-3 and TRBJ1-2; TRBD1 agrees at 8 bases. The V gene's germline CDR1 is ENHRY and CDR2 SYGVKD. The CDR3 contains 16 residues. With V trimmed by 0 bases and J by 4 bases, 7 bases remained unmatched. DNA of the CDR3: TGTGCCATCAGTGAGTCAGGACAGGGCGGCGGCTATGGCTACACCTTC. Its translation is CAISESGQGGGYGYTF.

This clone appeared once. The genes are TRBV27 and TRBJ2-7; possibly TRBD1 for D (6 bases). Germline V gene data show CDR1 as MNHEY and CDR2 as SMNVEV (reference sequence). The CDR3 spans 15 residues. Trimming took off 0 bases at V and 2 bases at J, with 11 bases between the two ends. The CDR3, as DNA: TGTGCCAGCAGTTTATCGAAAGACAGGACCTACGAGCAGTACTTC. Residues: CASSLSKDRTYEQYF.

The genes are TRBV28 and TRBJ1-4, with TRBD1 as a possible D gene (5 bases). This CDR3 has 16 residues. Germline lookup yields CDR1 MDHEN and CDR2 SYDVKM. The V end was cut by 2 bases, the J end by 0 bases, with 10 bases between. CDR3: CASSLAGPATNEKLFF. CDR3 bases: TGTGCCAGCAGTTTAGCAGGGCCCGCAACTAATGAAAAACTGTTTTTT.

This clone was observed a single time. The chain joins TRBV6-1 to TRBJ1-1; no definite D call. CDR3 length: 15 amino acids. CDR1 and CDR2 from the germline V gene are MNHNS and SASEGT. V was trimmed by 2 bases and J by 1 base, leaving 11 bases between them. The CDR3 sequence is CASSEIVEGNTEAFF. DNA of the CDR3: TGTGCCAGCAGTGAAATTGTCGAAGGGAACACTGAAGCTTTCTTT.

The rearrangement links TRBV2 to TRBJ2-7; the match to TRBD1 covers 12 bases. CDR3 length: 15 amino acids. J lost 3 bases, V lost 7 bases, and 7 bases had no gene match. Per the germline V gene, CDR1 is SNHLY and CDR2 is FYNNEI. The DNA for the CDR3 is TGTGCCAGCAACGAATGGGACAGGGGGCGCTACGAGCAGTACTTC. This translates into CASNEWDRGRYEQYF.

V gene TRBV19 combines with J gene TRBJ1-2; D is perhaps TRBD1 (5 bases). The CDR3 covers 14 residues. V dropped 4 bases and J dropped 2 bases, with 11 bases sitting between them. Germline V gives CDR1 LNHDA, CDR2 SQIVND (reference sequence). CDR3 loop: CASSRGVGNYGYTF. CDR3 DNA sequence: TGTGCCAGTAGTAGGGGGGTTGGCAACTATGGCTACACCTTC.

V is TRBV6-6 and J is TRBJ2-3; 10 nucleotides agree with TRBD2. After removal of 6 bases from V and 2 bases from J, the junction contained 2 bases not matched to a gene. Per the germline V gene, CDR1 is MNHNY and CDR2 is SVGAGI (reference sequence). This CDR3 spans 14 amino acids. DNA for the CDR3: TGTGCCAGCAGGGGGACTAGCGTCACAGATACGCAGTATTTT. As protein: CASRGTSVTDTQYF.

This sequence joins TRBV5-6 and TRBJ1-3; no firm D call. The CDR3 loop spans 16 amino acids. V was pared by 6 bases and J by 2 bases, with 18 bases between. Germline CDR1 and CDR2: SGHDT and YYEEEE. This CDR3 is CASTRRAGRAGNTIYF. The CDR3 nucleotides are TGTGCCAGCACCCGGCGGGCAGGTCGGGCTGGAAACACCATATATTTT.

The chain combines TRBV13 with TRBJ2-1; 11 bases agree with TRBD2. The CDR3 is 18 residues long. Germline CDR1 and CDR2: PRHDT and FYEKMQ (reference sequence). V dropped 2 bases and J dropped 7; count of bases not matched to a gene: 13. The CDR3 nucleotides read TGTGCCAGCAGCTTAAGAATGACTAGCGGGAACAGGGGGAATGAGCAGTTCTTC. It specifies CASSLRMTSGNRGNEQFF.

This chain joins TRBV5-8 and TRBJ1-3, with no clear D. The CDR3 is 15 amino acids. Trimming stripped 4 bases from V and 2 bases from J, with 13 bases between. Germline assignment: CDR1 SGHTS and CDR2 YDEGEE. For the CDR3, the DNA is TGTGCCAGCAGCCAGTTACGAGGAACTGGAAACACCATATATTTT. Encoded protein: CASSQLRGTGNTIYF.

The chain employs TRBV11-2 and TRBJ1-2; 8 bases are a match to TRBD1. Germline loops: CDR1 SGHAT, CDR2 FQNNGV. The CDR3 is 14 residues long. Germline trimming cut 3 bases from V and 4 bases from J; bases unmatched to any gene: 4. CDR3 bases: TGTGCCAGCAGCTTCGGGACAGGATTCTATGGCTACACCTTC. Amino acid sequence: CASSFGTGFYGYTF.

This clone was observed once. This chain joins TRBV4-3 and TRBJ1-1, with unresolved D. The V end was cut by 2 bases, the J end by 8 bases, with 6 bases between. The CDR3 covers 11 residues. Germline loops: CDR1 LGHNA, CDR2 YSLEER. CDR3 sequence (DNA): TGCGCCAGCAGCCAATCCGACGAAGCTTTCTTT. Translation: CASSQSDEAFF.

V is TRBV27 and J is TRBJ1-2, with D hard to call. With 0 bases removed from V and 6 bases from J, the gap between germline ends came to 23 bases. CDR1 MNHEY and CDR2 SMNVEV come from the germline V gene (reference sequence). The CDR3 extends over 18 amino acids. The CDR3 coding sequence is TGTGCCAGCAGTTTATCGGGCCTGATCGGCGGGAGGGTTGATGGCTACACCTTC. Its protein product is CASSLSGLIGGRVDGYTF.

This clone was detected only once. The chain uses TRBV18 and TRBJ2-3, with D hard to call. V was trimmed by 5 bases and J by 2 bases, leaving 5 bases between them. The CDR3 is 12 residues long. Germline V gene sequence: CDR1 KGHSH, CDR2 LQKENI. The CDR3 region is CASSKFTDTQYF. The CDR3 DNA follows: TGTGCCAGCTCAAAATTCACAGATACGCAGTATTTT.

The chain combines TRBV7-9 with TRBJ2-5; 7 nucleotides align to TRBD1. Germline CDR1 reads SEHNR; CDR2 reads FQNEAQ (reference sequence). Unmatched junction bases numbered 5, after V lost 5 bases and J lost 2 bases. This CDR3 region has 14 residues. The CDR3 DNA is TGTGCCAGCAGCCGAAGACAGGGACAAGAGACCCAGTACTTC. Its protein is CASSRRQGQETQYF. Combining the CDR3 with reference TRBV7-9 and TRBJ2-5 gives the whole variable domain DTGVSQNPRHKITKRGQNVTFRCDPISEHNRLYWYRQTLGQGPEFLTYFQNEAQLEKSRLLSDRFSAERPKGSFSTLEIQRTEQGDSAMYLCASSRRQGQETQYFGPGTRLLVL.

This clone appeared a single time. This chain joins TRBV7-2 and TRBJ1-4, with a weak D call TRBD1 (5 bases). This CDR3 is built from 14 residues. CDR1 and CDR2 (germline): SGHTA, FQGNSA. Deletions cut 5 bases from V and 5 bases from J, with 12 bases between. CDR3 nucleotides: TGTGCCAGCAGCAAGGGACGGAGGAATGAAAAACTGTTTTTT. It is translated as CASSKGRRNEKLFF.

This rearrangement joins TRBV11-2 to TRBJ1-1; D not certain. V was trimmed by 1 base and J by 0 bases, leaving 6 bases between them. CDR1 is SGHAT, CDR2 FQNNGV, per germline. This CDR3 has 14 residues. CDR3 nucleotides: TGTGCCAGCAGCTTAGGCAGAATGAACACTGAAGCTTTCTTT. This codes for CASSLGRMNTEAFF.

The V and J genes are TRBV9 and TRBJ1-3, with unresolved D. The CDR3 sequence is 16 residues long. The germline V gene has CDR1 SGDLS and CDR2 YYNGEE. Trimming removed 4 bases at V and 0 bases at J, with 14 bases between. CDR3 sequence (DNA): TGTGCCAGCAGCCCAGCAAGGGTGAGCTCTGGAAACACCATATATTTT. This sequence encodes CASSPARVSSGNTIYF. The whole variable domain, remainder taken from reference TRBV9 and TRBJ1-3, is DSGVTQTPKHLITATGQRVTLRCSPRSGDLSVYWYQQSLDQGLQFLIQYYNGEERAKGNILERFSAQQFPDLHSELNLSSLELGDSALYFCASSPARVSSGNTIYFGEGSWLTVV.

The chain employs TRBV7-2 and TRBJ1-1, with no clear D. The CDR3 contains 12 residues. The ends were cut back, 5 bases at V and 5 bases at J, with 9 bases in the middle. Germline CDR1 and CDR2: SGHTA and FQGNSA. This chain's CDR3 is CASSRLRTEAFF. CDR3 DNA: TGTGCCAGCAGCCGACTTAGGACTGAAGCTTTCTTT.

This chain links TRBV10-3 with TRBJ2-7; the D is unclear. Germline CDR1 reads ENHRY; CDR2 reads SYGVKD. V was pared by 0 bases and J by 2 bases, with 11 bases between. The CDR3 is 15 amino acids. The CDR3 loop reads CAISESGQAAYEQYF. The CDR3 coding sequence is TGTGCCATCAGTGAGTCAGGGCAGGCGGCCTACGAGCAGTACTTC.

The rearrangement joins TRBV5-6 to TRBJ1-2; a possible D gene is TRBD1 (5 bases). The germline V gene encodes CDR1 SGHDT and CDR2 YYEEEE. With 4 bases removed from V and 1 base from J, the gap between germline ends came to 11 bases. This CDR3 is 14 amino acids long. The CDR3 loop is CASSLGRNNYGYTF. The CDR3 DNA reads as TGTGCCAGCAGCCTGGGACGGAATAACTATGGCTACACCTTC.

V and J are TRBV7-9 and TRBJ1-3, with D unclear. V shed 0 bases and J shed 0 bases, with 6 bases lying between them. The CDR3 has 15 residues. Germline CDR1 SEHNR, CDR2 FQNEAQ (reference sequence). CDR3 region: CASSLARSSGNTIYF. The CDR3 nucleotides are TGTGCCAGCAGCTTAGCGCGGAGCTCTGGAAACACCATATATTTT.

The chain uses TRBV28 and TRBJ1-1, with D possibly TRBD1 on 6 matching bases. V lost 5 bases and J lost 1, with 14 bases in between. This CDR3 has 15 amino acids. Per the germline V gene, CDR1 is MDHEN and CDR2 is SYDVKM. The CDR3 region is CASSPHLGANTEAFF. In DNA, the CDR3 is TGTGCCAGCAGTCCCCACCTGGGGGCGAACACTGAAGCTTTCTTT.

The genes are TRBV27 and TRBJ1-1; D gene uncertain. V gave up 9 bases and J gave up 0 bases, with 11 bases separating them. Germline CDR1 MNHEY, CDR2 SMNVEV (reference sequence). This CDR3 contains 13 residues. Written as DNA, the CDR3 is TGTGCCAGTCGACGGAAAATGAACACTGAAGCTTTCTTT. Encoded protein: CASRRKMNTEAFF.

V and J are TRBV14 and TRBJ2-7; D is ambiguous. Germline CDR1 reads SGHDN; CDR2 reads FVKESK. V lost 4 bases to trimming and J lost 0 bases, with 7 bases between them. This CDR3 contains 13 residues. The CDR3 protein is CASSLPTSYEQYF. CDR3 DNA sequence: TGTGCCAGCAGCCTCCCGACCTCCTACGAGCAGTACTTC.

The gene calls are TRBV20-1 and TRBJ1-2; D perhaps matches TRBD1 (5 bases). CDR1 DFQATT and CDR2 SNEGSKA come from the germline V gene (reference sequence). Between the trimmed V and J ends, which lost 6 bases and 8 bases, there was a span of 13 bases. The CDR3 length is 11 residues. Here the CDR3 DNA reads TGCAGTGCCGCCTTGAGGGGCGGCTACACCTTC. Translated, it gives CSAALRGGYTF.

J is TRBJ1-5 and V is TRBV19, with D possibly being TRBD1 (5 bases). The germline gives CDR1 LNHDA, CDR2 SQIVND (reference sequence). The V and J ends lost 8 bases and 5 bases respectively, with 19 bases between them. CDR3 length: 15 amino acids. In nucleotides, the CDR3 is TGTGCCAGTTCACTCGGCGGGGGGGATGATCAGCCCCAGCATTTT. Protein sequence: CASSLGGGDDQPQHF.

This clone was detected only once. The chain uses TRBV13 and TRBJ2-1, with D perhaps TRBD2 (5 bases). This CDR3 region has 15 residues. V shed 0 bases and J shed 3 bases, with 9 bases lying between them. From germline, CDR1 is PRHDT and CDR2 FYEKMQ (reference sequence). The DNA of the CDR3 is TGTGCCAGCAGCTTAGGCCAAGACTACTACAATGAGCAGTTCTTC. Translated: CASSLGQDYYNEQFF.

The chain uses TRBV4-3 and TRBJ2-7, with a possible D match to TRBD1 (5 bases). Germline V lookup: CDR1 LGHNA, CDR2 YSLEER. The germline V and J ends were trimmed by 3 bases and 5 bases, with 14 bases remaining between them. The CDR3 runs 14 residues. As DNA, the CDR3 is TGCGCCAGCAGCCAGGGGCTTTCTTACCACGAGCAGTACTTC. It encodes CASSQGLSYHEQYF.

The V and J genes are TRBV28 and TRBJ2-7, with D hard to call. The CDR3 extends over 13 amino acids. The ends were cut back, 3 bases at V and 6 bases at J, with 12 bases in the middle. From germline, CDR1 is MDHEN and CDR2 SYDVKM. The DNA for the CDR3 is TGTGCCAGCAGTTTTAGTTCGGTAACCGAGCAGTACTTC. Its protein is CASSFSSVTEQYF.